Listed below are T cell receptor beta chains from one sample, sequenced in a study of cytomegalovirus exposure and HLA in healthy donors. The data were produced by immunoSEQ multiplex PCR, yet TCRdb's version contains in-frame clones alone and is incomplete. The sample contains roughly 140,000 clones, 80% to 90% of which appear only once. Material: PBMCs. These TCRs come from a woman aged 40-49 years in good health and CMV-seropositive. Each CDR3 is given with its conserved first and last residue. D genes are given only for firm matches. Clone size is stated in some rows and not others, as once, few, many or a class when expanded.

TRBJ2-6 | few | NA | TRBV5-6 | TGTGCCAGCAGCCGGACCGCCCAGGGGTCTGGGGCCAACGTCCTGACTTTC | CASSRTAQGSGANVLTF
TRBJ1-1 | NA | NA | TRBV7-9 | TGTGCCAGCAGCCCTACAGGGAGCACTGAAGCTTTCTTT | CASSPTGSTEAFF
TRBJ2-7 | few | NA | TRBV18 | TGTGCCAGCTCACCACATCAGGGGTCGGGGGAGCAGTACTTC | CASSPHQGSGEQYF
TRBJ2-1 | NA | NA | TRBV6-5 | TGTGCCAGCAGTTATTCTATAGGGGGGGGCCGCGATGAGCAGTTCTTC | CASSYSIGGGRDEQFF
TRBJ2-7 | NA | TRBD2 | TRBV28 | TGTGCCAGACAGGGAGTTGGGACTAGTGGATGCTACGAGCAGTACTTC | CARQGVGTSGCYEQYF
TRBJ2-1 | NA | NA | TRBV29-1 | TGCAGCGTTGAAGTAAATGAGCAGTTCTTC | CSVEVNEQFF
TRBJ2-6 | NA | NA | TRBV6-1 | TGTGCCAGCCGAGGGGGCTCTGGGGCCAACGTCCTGACTTTC | CASRGGSGANVLTF
TRBJ1-2 | once | TRBD1 | TRBV7-9 | TGTGCCAGCAGCTTAGGGGGACAGGGGGCTATCTATGGCTACACCTTC | CASSLGGQGAIYGYTF
TRBJ2-3 | NA | NA | TRBV5-4 | TGTGCCAGCAGCTTGGTGTTCGGGGTGGGTGATACGCAGTATTTT | CASSLVFGVGDTQYF
TRBJ2-1 | NA | TRBD2 | TRBV5-1 | TGCGCCAGCAGCGAACTAGCGGGAGGGACAAGCTCCTACAATGAGCAGTTCTTC | CASSELAGGTSSYNEQFF
TRBJ2-1 | NA | TRBD1 | TRBV27 | TGTGCCAGCATCTCCGGGACAGGGGTATACAATGAGCAGTTCTTC | CASISGTGVYNEQFF
TRBJ2-7 | NA | NA | TRBV7-2 | TGTGCCAGCAGCTTAGAGGGTTGGAGGGCTACCTACGAGCAGTACTTC | CASSLEGWRATYEQYF
TRBJ2-7 | once | TRBD2 | TRBV19 | TGTGCCAGTAGTTCCACTAGCGCAAGCTCCTACGAGCAGTACTTC | CASSSTSASSYEQYF
TRBJ2-7 | NA | TRBD1 | TRBV7-9 | TGTTCCAGCAGCTTAGCTGGACAGGGCGAGCAGTACTTC | CSSSLAGQGEQYF
TRBJ1-1 | NA | NA | TRBV10-2 | TGCGCCAGCCAGAGGGACACTGAAGCTTTCTTT | CASQRDTEAFF
TRBJ2-7 | NA | NA | TRBV15 | TGTGCCACCAGCAGAGTTGCGGGTTACGAGCAGTACTTC | CATSRVAGYEQYF
TRBJ1-1 | NA | NA | TRBV19 | TGTGCCAGTAGTTTTAGGGGAAACGGTGAAGCTTTCTTT | CASSFRGNGEAFF
TRBJ2-7 | few | NA | TRBV6-5 | TGTGCCAGCCAGGGTCGCTCCTACGAGCAGTACTTC | CASQGRSYEQYF
TRBJ1-6 | NA | NA | TRBV5-1 | TGCGCCAGCAGCCCCGAGGCAGCTTATAATTCACCCCTCCACTTT | CASSPEAAYNSPLHF
TRBJ1-2 | NA | TRBD1 | TRBV5-1 | TGCGCCAGCAGCTTTGACAGGGCGGGCTACACCTTC | CASSFDRAGYTF
TRBJ2-7 | NA | TRBD2 | TRBV7-9 | TGTTCCAGCAGCCTCGGACTAGCGGGGACTACCTACGAGCAGTACTTC | CSSSLGLAGTTYEQYF
TRBJ1-5 | NA | TRBD1 | TRBV19 | TGTGCCAGTAGTGCGGACAGGGGGCTAGTTGAGCCCCAGCATTTT | CASSADRGLVEPQHF
TRBJ2-7 | NA | TRBD2 | TRBV7-6 | TGTGCCAGCAGCTTGCTAGCGGTACCCACCTACGAGCAGTACTTC | CASSLLAVPTYEQYF
TRBJ1-4 | NA | NA | TRBV10-3 | TGTGCCATCGGGACTACAACTAATGAAAAACTGTTTTTT | CAIGTTTNEKLFF
TRBJ2-7 | once | NA | TRBV5-5 | TGTGCCAGCAGCCAGGACAATTACGAGCAGTACTTC | CASSQDNYEQYF
TRBJ2-7 | NA | TRBD1 | TRBV30 | TGTGCCGGAAGGGGACAGGCCTACGAGCAGTACTTC | CAGRGQAYEQYF
TRBJ2-1 | NA | TRBD1 | TRBV19 | TGTGCCAGTAGTCTTGGGACAGGGAATGAGCAGTTCTTC | CASSLGTGNEQFF
TRBJ1-5 | NA | NA | TRBV7-2 | TGTGCCAGCAGCTTAATAGACAATCAGCCCCAGCATTTT | CASSLIDNQPQHF
TRBJ2-5 | NA | TRBD2 | TRBV2 | TGTGCCAGCAGGGGGTTAGCGGGAGCCCCCGGGGAGACCCAGTACTTC | CASRGLAGAPGETQYF
TRBJ2-3 | NA | TRBD1 | TRBV2 | TGTGCCAGCAGATTGACAGGGGGCACAGATACGCAGTATTTT | CASRLTGGTDTQYF
TRBJ1-1 | NA | NA | TRBV5-4 | TGTGCCAGCAGTCCAGGGTATAACACTGAAGCTTTCTTT | CASSPGYNTEAFF
TRBJ2-1 | NA | NA | TRBV19 | TGTGCCAGTAGTATGGGTGGAGGAGGCGGCAATGAGCAGTTCTTC | CASSMGGGGGNEQFF
TRBJ1-1 | few | NA | TRBV6-1 | TGTGCCAGCAGAACAGGGATCACTGAAGCTTTCTTT | CASRTGITEAFF
TRBJ1-2 | NA | NA | TRBV6-1 | TGTGCCAGCAGTGCCCTGGGGGGACCTTCCTATGGCTACACCTTC | CASSALGGPSYGYTF
TRBJ1-5 | few | TRBD1 | TRBV5-6 | TGTGCCAGCAGCTTGCAGCTTTCCGGGACAGGGAATCAGCCCCAGCATTTT | CASSLQLSGTGNQPQHF
TRBJ2-2 | NA | TRBD2 | TRBV28 | TGTGCCAGCAAGGGGACTACGAACACCGGGGAGCTGTTTTTT | CASKGTTNTGELFF
TRBJ2-7 | NA | TRBD1 | TRBV19 | TGTGCCAGTAGATCGACAGGGGTAAGTGGTGAGCAGTACTTC | CASRSTGVSGEQYF
TRBJ2-2 | NA | TRBD2 | TRBV5-4 | TGTGCCAGCAGCTCGGGACTAAACACCGGGGAGCTGTTTTTT | CASSSGLNTGELFF
TRBJ1-6 | NA | TRBD1 | TRBV7-2 | TGTGCCAGCAGCCCTTGGACAGGAGGCTCACCCCTCCACTTT | CASSPWTGGSPLHF